This T cell receptor (beta chain) was identified in a study of T cell clones after liver transplantation. Study overall: TCRbeta sequencing after a pre-transplant mixed lymphocyte reaction identified graft-donor-reactive clones, later tracked in post-transplant blood. Three of eight recipients were HCV-positive; others had non-autoimmune, non-viral indications.

Germline assignment: CDR1 SGDLS and CDR2 YYNGEE. V lost 4 bases to trimming and J lost 4 bases, with 9 bases between them. The CDR3 covers 13 residues. The data were produced by immunoSEQ multiplex PCR, yet TCRdb's version contains in-frame clones alone and is incomplete. The sample contains over 50,000 clones, about 86% of which appear only once. The TCR comes from a human patient who received a liver transplant. Some T cells may possibly be graft donor cells. The sample here was CD8+ T cells from blood, taken 12 months after liver transplant. The genes are TRBV9 and TRBJ2-1; D remains ambiguous. The CDR3 DNA sequence: TGTGCCAGCAGCCCCCGCGATTACAATGAGCAGTTCTTC. It codes for CASSPRDYNEQFF.